This T cell receptor beta chain appears in the sequencing data of a study of blood T cell repertoires in COVID-19 (dated by TCRdb to about 2020). Regarding the study in general: Samples covering the acute and convalescent phases of COVID-19 were provided by collaborators in the United States, Italy and Spain. The material from the prospective study consisted of cDNA or gDNA derived from T cells, B-cell-depleted T cells, or PBMCs. Deeply sampled blood TCRbeta repertoires from subjects exposed to, actively infected with, or recovered from COVID-19 were included in the dataset. The repertoires were released in a freely available public database intended as a resource for research on the immune response to SARS-CoV-2. The samples were drawn from the first 160 participants of the ongoing ImmuneRACE study and from 1,200 or so subjects provided by 6 global collaborators. Nearly every sample came with metadata listing a de-identified subject ID, COVID-19 status, age in years and sex. Where HLA class I and class II types were available, the types were taken from metadata supplied by the sample provider, not from assay-based typing.

Concerning this clone: There is no known antigen for this receptor. No base quality information exists; no much larger clone differs at one position.

Unmatched junction bases come to 3, with V trimmed by 0 bases and J by 5 bases. Looking up the germline V gene yields CDR1 MNHEY and CDR2 SVGAGI. The CDR3 contains 14 residues, cysteine and phenylalanine counted. Only the CDR3 region is kept as DNA, spanning 42 bases read in frame from base 1. Overall study outcomes, separate from this receptor: How much clinical and demographic metadata was included differed by source and by participant, and the metadata was provided uncurated.

Participants in the prospective study were enrolled through a virtual design, were aged about 18 to 90 years, and lived in under 25 United States geographic areas. Cohort assignment in the prospective study relied on participant-reported clinical history from a screening survey and a study questionnaire. ImmuneRACE Cohort 3 recovered participants were defined by two consecutive negative NP/OP PCR tests, healthcare professional clearance, or symptom resolution. In the prospective study, mobile phlebotomists collected whole blood, serum and a nasopharyngeal or oropharyngeal swab from each participant. Participants in the prospective study had the option to provide additional blood draws and questionnaires over a roughly two-month period. Prospective study blood samples were shipped either frozen or at room temperature before DNA extraction. TCRbeta CDR3 regions were amplified from genomic DNA by means of the immunoSEQ Assay, a bias-controlled multiplex PCR. Per the authors' processing: The number of nucleated cells in each sample was estimated from the amplification of reference gene primers within the assay. Sequence reads were collapsed and filtered to measure the absolute abundance of every unique TCRbeta CDR3 rearrangement. For each sample, productive Simpson clonality was calculated by taking the square root of Simpson's diversity index across productive rearrangements. TCRdb retrieved this table from immuneACCESS and kept in-frame rearrangements only. Not all clones are present; in checked studies, unresolved V genes account for under half, and no reason is known for the remainder. Clone size and V and J calls were adopted from that table, with D and trimming inferred from the DNA. The sample profile shows over 200,000 clones; less than 90% of them were found once. Approximately 7.3% of the sample rests with the top ten.

The TCR was taken from a woman in her 40s who had recovered from COVID-19. Here the chain combines TRBV6-5 and TRBJ1-2; 7 bases in the middle match TRBD1. Sequenced sample: PBMCs or T cells enriched from blood (not recorded which). CDR3 sequence: CASSYSTGPYGYTF. The DNA is TGTGCCAGCAGTTACTCGACAGGGCCATATGGCTACACCTTC.